Presented here are 8 T cell receptor beta chains from one specimen sequenced in a study of Ad26.COV2.S vaccination and SARS-CoV-2 variants. Some clones are missing from TCRdb's copy, which holds only in-frame ones; the method was immunoSEQ multiplex PCR. The sample comprises about 280,000 clones, about 90% of which are singletons, and 2.5% to 3.5% rests with the top ten. Regarding treatment: about 20 received Ad26.COV2.S at low or high dose, single or two shots; about 5 received placebo; per-sample allocation not given. Specimens were obtained on day 63 following the first vaccine or placebo injection. The sequences come from peripheral blood, collected in a trial of Ad26.COV2.S vaccine versus placebo. The receptors stem from a person between 18 and 65 years old who received the Ad26.COV2.S COVID-19 vaccine or a placebo.

The gene calls are TRBV28 and TRBJ2-5; 14 bases are a match to TRBD2. The trim removed 6 bases at V and 5 bases at J, leaving 8 bases unmatched. CDR3 length: 16 amino acids. CDR1 and CDR2 (germline): MDHEN, SYDVKM. The CDR3 here is CASSPGLAGGWETQYF. The CDR3 DNA reads TGTGCCAGCAGCCCCGGACTAGCGGGAGGTTGGGAGACCCAGTACTTC.

The rearrangement links TRBV18 to TRBJ2-7, with D perhaps TRBD1 (5 bases). This CDR3 comprises 16 residues. V lost 3 bases to trimming and J lost 1 base, with 16 bases between them. In germline, CDR1 is KGHSH, CDR2 LQKENI. The CDR3 here is CASSPSRQRLSYEQYF. In DNA, the CDR3 is TGTGCCAGCTCACCGAGTCGACAGAGGCTTTCCTACGAGCAGTACTTC. Combining the CDR3 with reference TRBV18 and TRBJ2-7 gives the whole variable domain NAGVMQNPRHLVRRRGQEARLRCSPMKGHSHVYWYRQLPEEGLKFMVYLQKENIIDESGMPKERFSAEFPKEGPSILRIQQVVRGDSAAYFCASSPSRQRLSYEQYFGPGTRLTVT.

The chain combines TRBV18 with TRBJ2-7; tentatively, D is TRBD1 or TRBD2 (5 bases each). The germline V gene encodes CDR1 KGHSH and CDR2 LQKENI. The CDR3 has 16 amino acids. V gave up 4 bases and J gave up 6 bases, with 22 bases separating them. This CDR3 is CASSRGIRGQSLEQYF. The CDR3 DNA sequence: TGTGCCAGCTCACGGGGTATTCGGGGCCAATCTCTCGAGCAGTACTTC.

The chain recombines TRBV4-1 with TRBJ2-7, with TRBD1 matching 10 bases. Germline V CDR1 and CDR2: MGHRA, YSYEKL. The V segment lost 0 bases and the J segment 2 bases; nucleotides outside the gene matches: 7. This CDR3 is built from 17 residues. This chain's CDR3 is CASSQESGTGVPYEQYF. CDR3 DNA: TGCGCCAGCAGCCAAGAATCCGGGACAGGGGTCCCCTACGAGCAGTACTTC.

This chain links TRBV23-1 with TRBJ2-3, with 10 bases that match TRBD1. TRBV23-1 has ORF status, its function being uncertain. This CDR3 has 20 residues. V lost 5 bases, J lost 6 bases, and 23 bases stayed unmatched. For the CDR3, the DNA is TGCGCCAGCAGTAGAGGCTGTGGGACAGGGGACCCAACCCTCCGCGATACGCAGTATTTT. It translates to CASSRGCGTGDPTLRDTQYF.

This chain links TRBV9 with TRBJ1-2; D is ambiguous. Germline V gene data show CDR1 as SGDLS and CDR2 as YYNGEE. CDR3 length: 13 amino acids. V shed 2 bases and J shed 7 bases, with 12 bases lying between them. The CDR3 coding sequence is TGTGCCAGCAGCGTCAGTAGACTGGGTGGCTACACCTTC. Residues: CASSVSRLGGYTF. Full variable domain (rest looked up from reference TRBV9 and TRBJ1-2): DSGVTQTPKHLITATGQRVTLRCSPRSGDLSVYWYQQSLDQGLQFLIQYYNGEERAKGNILERFSAQQFPDLHSELNLSSLELGDSALYFCASSVSRLGGYTFGSGTRLTVV.

The chain combines TRBV6-5 with TRBJ1-5; D unclear. V lost 7 bases to trimming and J lost 3 bases, with 10 bases between them. The germline gives CDR1 MNHEY, CDR2 SVGAGI. The CDR3 totals 13 residues. For the CDR3, the DNA is TGTGCCAGCACGTTCCAGCTCAATCAGCCCCAGCATTTT. It translates to CASTFQLNQPQHF.

The rearrangement joins TRBV29-1 to TRBJ2-7; 9 bases agree with TRBD2. This CDR3 has 14 amino acids. Per germline, CDR1 SQVTM and CDR2 ANQGSEA. V was pared by 6 bases and J by 2 bases, with 8 bases of the junction left unmatched. CDR3 residues: CSVGRLAVPYEQYF. The CDR3 nucleotides read TGCAGCGTGGGGAGACTAGCGGTGCCCTACGAGCAGTACTTC.